The 27 T cell receptor beta chains in this list originate from one sample, sequenced in a study of shared clonotypes between healthy human individuals (dated by TCRdb to 2019 to 2021). The library relied on the immunoSEQ multiplex PCR assay. TCRdb carries this immuneACCESS record with in-frame sequences only. Its versions omit some clonotypes, under half of them owing to an unresolved V gene in the studies checked, with the rest unexplained. The sample table records roughly 700,000 clones; about 74% of these occur just once. Together, the top ten hold less than 2% of the sample. Sequenced material: memory CD4+ T cells sorted from blood. Reading the label with the study, this specimen's cell subset or site is: CD45RA-negative fraction. Every receptor here comes from a woman aged 25 to 39 in good health.

This clone has just one count. V usage is TRBV6-5 and J usage is TRBJ1-6, with D tentatively TRBD1 (6 bases). Between the trimmed V and J ends, which lost 0 bases and 8 bases, there was a span of 11 bases. This CDR3 contains 15 residues. Germline CDR1 is MNHEY and CDR2 is SVGAGI. The CDR3 bases are TGTGCCAGCAGTTACTCGAGAGGGGGAGATTCACCCCTCCACTTT. Translation: CASSYSRGGDSPLHF.

CDR3 DNA: TGCGCCAGCAGACTCACTTTCAGGGAGGATCAGCCCCAGCATTTT. Its protein is CASRLTFREDQPQHF. The chain joins TRBV4-1 to TRBJ1-5, with a possible D match to TRBD1 (5 bases). The CDR3 consists of 15 residues. CDR1 and CDR2 (germline): MGHRA, YSYEKL. V was pared by 6 bases and J by 5 bases, with 17 bases between.

The genes are TRBV27 and TRBJ1-1; D not resolved. Trimming left V 4 bases short and J 3 bases short, with 15 bases between. The CDR3 is made up of 15 amino acids. Germline V gives CDR1 MNHEY, CDR2 SMNVEV (reference sequence). CDR3 amino acids: CASSSRPLPDTEAFF. The CDR3 nucleotides read TGTGCCAGCAGTTCCCGGCCGCTACCGGACACTGAAGCTTTCTTT.

The chain recombines TRBV2 with TRBJ2-7, with 7 bases lining up with TRBD1. The CDR3 is 13 residues long. V dropped 6 bases and J dropped 5; count of bases not matched to a gene: 7. Germline CDR1 and CDR2: SNHLY and FYNNEI. The CDR3 coding sequence is TGTGCCAGCAGAAGACAGGGAAAAGACGAGCAGTACTTC. It codes for CASRRQGKDEQYF.

The rearrangement links TRBV29-1 to TRBJ1-1; 8 bases are a match to TRBD1. CDR1 is SQVTM and CDR2 is ANQGSEA in the germline V gene. The CDR3 covers 13 residues. Trimming took 7 bases from V and 5 from J; bases not matched to a gene: 9. The CDR3 bases are TGCAGCGGGACAGGACAGGGCCGAACTGAAGCTTTCTTT. Amino acid sequence: CSGTGQGRTEAFF.

V usage is TRBV19 and J usage is TRBJ2-3, with 7 bases matching TRBD2. Unmatched junction bases numbered 5, after V lost 4 bases and J lost 4 bases. Germline assignment: CDR1 LNHDA and CDR2 SQIVND (reference sequence). This CDR3 is built from 14 residues. The CDR3 DNA is TGTGCCAGTAGTAACCCACGGGGGGCAGATACGCAGTATTTT. Amino acid sequence: CASSNPRGADTQYF.

The chain is built from TRBV4-2 and TRBJ2-3, with 7 bases that match TRBD2. The CDR3 spans 16 residues. The V and J ends lost 1 base and 1 base, in that order; junction bases with no gene match: 5. CDR1 LGHNA and CDR2 YNFKEQ come from the germline V gene. CDR3 region: CASSQAMAGGTDTQYF. DNA for the CDR3: TGTGCCAGCAGCCAAGCAATGGCGGGAGGCACAGATACGCAGTATTTT.

This chain joins TRBV19 and TRBJ2-4, with a tentative D call TRBD1 (6 bases). V was clipped by 5 bases and J by 1 base, with 12 bases between them. Germline CDR1 is LNHDA and CDR2 is SQIVND (reference sequence). This CDR3 spans 15 amino acids. The CDR3 region is CASSPGTSAKNIQYF. The DNA for the CDR3 is TGTGCCAGTAGTCCGGGGACATCTGCCAAAAACATTCAGTACTTC.

The CDR3 spells CASSQGTSGHRWFF. The CDR3 nucleotides are TGTGCCAGCAGTCAGGGGACTAGCGGGCATCGTTGGTTCTTC. This sequence joins TRBV28 and TRBJ2-1, with 12 bases identical to TRBD2. After removal of 5 bases from V and 15 bases from J, the junction contained 11 bases not matched to a gene. Germline V CDR1 and CDR2: MDHEN, SYDVKM. The CDR3 has 14 residues.

The chain employs TRBV7-3 and TRBJ2-3; 8 bases map to TRBD2. CDR3 size: 16 residues. Germline V gene data show CDR1 as SGHTA and CDR2 as FQGTGA. After removal of 1 base from V and 4 bases from J, the junction contained 7 bases not matched to a gene. The CDR3, as DNA: TGTGCCAGCAGCTTAAATCCGGGAGGGCGATCAGATACGCAGTATTTT. Translation: CASSLNPGGRSDTQYF.

This clone was recorded only once. The chain couples TRBV28 to TRBJ2-7; no reliable D call. Germline-derived CDR1 and CDR2 are MDHEN and SYDVKM. Trimming took 4 bases from V and 0 from J, leaving 10 bases between them. The CDR3 is 14 amino acids. CDR3 residues: CASSSTVPSYEQYF. The CDR3 DNA reads as TGTGCCAGCAGTTCCACAGTCCCCTCCTACGAGCAGTACTTC.

As for this clone: The same CDR3 arises from other DNA sequences in this sample as well. The rearrangement uses TRBV15 and TRBJ2-6; D possibly corresponds to TRBD1 (6 bases). This CDR3 has 16 amino acids. Trimming removed 1 base from V and 0 bases from J, with 7 bases in between. The germline CDR1 and CDR2 sequences are LNHNV and YYDKDF (reference sequence). CDR3 nucleotide sequence: TGTGCCACCAGCAGAGTGACAGGCTCTGGGGCCAACGTCCTGACTTTC. Translation: CATSRVTGSGANVLTF.

V usage is TRBV28 and J usage is TRBJ2-2; TRBD1 aligns across 9 bases. V gave up 6 bases and J gave up 4 bases; unmatched junction bases: 6. The CDR3 sequence is 15 residues long. The germline CDR1 and CDR2 sequences are MDHEN and SYDVKM. For the CDR3, the DNA is TGTGCCAGCAGCTTACAGGGGGCCGGCACCGGGGAGCTGTTTTTT. Its protein is CASSLQGAGTGELFF.

J is TRBJ1-1 and V is TRBV5-1, with a tentative D call TRBD1 (6 bases). The CDR3 loop spans 15 amino acids. Germline lookup yields CDR1 SGHRS and CDR2 YFSETQ. Between the trimmed V and J ends, which lost 3 bases and 8 bases, there was a span of 20 bases. The CDR3 protein is CASSSLGRGGGEAFF. The CDR3 DNA reads TGCGCCAGCAGCTCCCTGGGACGCGGGGGCGGCGAAGCTTTCTTT.

The table lists this clone with a count of one. This chain uses TRBV19 with TRBJ2-1; 11 bases match TRBD1. The J segment lost 4 bases and the V segment lost 3 bases, leaving 8 bases of the junction unmatched. Per the germline V gene, CDR1 is LNHDA and CDR2 is SQIVND (reference sequence). The CDR3 covers 17 residues. In DNA form, the CDR3 reads TGTGCCAGTAGTATCTCAGCCGGGACAGGGGGTTACAATGAGCAGTTCTTC. This gives the protein CASSISAGTGGYNEQFF.

The genes are TRBV6-1 and TRBJ1-1, with TRBD1 matching 12 bases. The CDR3 is 14 residues long. Germline values: CDR1 MNHNS, CDR2 SASEGT. V was clipped by 6 bases and J by 7 bases; unmatched bases: 6. CDR3 bases: TGTGCCAGCAGCCTTGGGACAGGGGGCGATGAAGCTTTCTTT. It specifies CASSLGTGGDEAFF.

The chain links TRBV23-1 to TRBJ1-5; D gene unclear. TRBV23-1 is annotated as an ORF whose role is uncertain. The V end lost 0 bases, the J end lost 1 base, and 13 bases lay between the germline ends. This CDR3 region has 17 residues. The CDR3 nucleotides read TGCGCCAGCAGTCAATCCTCGGGTGGAGGAAGCAATCAGCCCCAGCATTTT. It specifies CASSQSSGGGSNQPQHF.

The gene calls are TRBV9 and TRBJ2-7; 10 bases map to TRBD2. CDR3 length: 16 amino acids. Germline values: CDR1 SGDLS, CDR2 YYNGEE. J gave up 7 bases and V 0 bases, and 10 bases lay outside the gene matches. The CDR3 is CASSVVASGSVGEQYF. The CDR3 nucleotides read TGTGCCAGCAGCGTAGTGGCTAGCGGGAGTGTTGGAGAGCAGTACTTC.

There are a few counts of this clone. The genes are TRBV6-5 and TRBJ1-1; no reliable D call. CDR1 MNHEY and CDR2 SVGAGI come from the germline V gene. V gave up 3 bases and J gave up 0 bases, with 11 bases separating them. This CDR3 has 15 amino acids. CDR3 region: CASSYENTLNTEAFF. CDR3 DNA: TGTGCCAGCAGTTATGAGAACACCTTGAACACTGAAGCTTTCTTT.

V gene TRBV11-2 combines with J gene TRBJ2-7, with 7 bases fitting TRBD2. V gave up 0 bases and J gave up 2 bases; unmatched junction bases: 13. CDR1 SGHAT and CDR2 FQNNGV come from the germline V gene. The CDR3 totals 18 residues. The CDR3 reads CASSLDPPFTSVTYEQYF. The CDR3 nucleotides are TGTGCCAGCAGCTTAGATCCCCCATTTACTAGCGTCACCTACGAGCAGTACTTC.

The V call is TRBV7-9, the J call TRBJ1-1; no reliable D call. The CDR3 spans 15 residues. The ends were cut back, 2 bases at V and 0 bases at J, with 10 bases in the middle. CDR1 SEHNR and CDR2 FQNEAQ come from the germline V gene (reference sequence). CDR3 in amino acids: CASSLLQALNTEAFF. The CDR3 region has the DNA TGTGCCAGCAGCTTACTGCAGGCCCTGAACACTGAAGCTTTCTTT.

The chain is built from TRBV10-3 and TRBJ1-1; tentatively, D is TRBD1 (5 bases). V was trimmed by 3 bases and J by 11 bases, leaving 22 bases between them. CDR3 size: 15 residues. The germline V gene encodes CDR1 ENHRY and CDR2 SYGVKD. CDR3 protein: CAISEPRAGTVGAFF. CDR3 nucleotides: TGTGCCATCAGTGAACCCAGGGCTGGGACGGTAGGGGCTTTCTTT.

This chain's CDR3 is CASSYGGGRGGGELFF. The CDR3 bases are TGTGCCAGCAGTTACGGAGGCGGGAGAGGTGGCGGGGAGCTGTTTTTT. The chain employs TRBV6-5 and TRBJ2-2, with TRBD2 matching over 7 bases. This CDR3 contains 16 residues. Germline CDR1 reads MNHEY; CDR2 reads SVGAGI. Unmatched junction bases numbered 10, after V lost 2 bases and J lost 7 bases.

V is TRBV25-1 and J is TRBJ2-2; D is ambiguous. Trimming shortened V by 4 bases and J by 4 bases, and 7 bases separated the two germline ends. This CDR3 has 13 residues. Germline V gene data show CDR1 as MGHDK and CDR2 as SYGVNS. The DNA of the CDR3 is TGTGCCAGCAGTGGGCCCGGCACCGGGGAGCTGTTTTTT. Translated: CASSGPGTGELFF.

The chain couples TRBV7-9 to TRBJ2-2, with D hard to call. CDR1 is SEHNR, CDR2 FQNEAQ, per germline (reference sequence). The CDR3 is made up of 15 amino acids. V was shortened by 1 base and J by 4 bases, with 10 bases between the two germline ends. CDR3: CASSLEGRITGELFF. CDR3 nucleotides: TGTGCCAGCAGCTTAGAAGGCAGAATCACCGGGGAGCTGTTTTTT.

The J gene is TRBJ1-2, the V gene TRBV7-2, with D possibly matching TRBD1 (5 bases). Looked up from germline, CDR1 is SGHTA and CDR2 is FQGNSA. The V gene lost 0 bases and the J gene lost 5 bases, with 7 bases spanning the gap. The CDR3 has 13 residues. The CDR3 here is CASSLATDYGYTF. CDR3 coding DNA: TGTGCCAGCAGCTTAGCGACAGATTATGGCTACACCTTC.

V gene TRBV10-1 combines with J gene TRBJ1-3; D is undetermined. V lost 6 bases and J lost 0, with 9 bases in between. This CDR3 is 14 amino acids long. Per germline, CDR1 WNHNN and CDR2 SYGVQD (reference sequence). The CDR3 coding sequence is TGCGCCAGCAGGGGAGACAACTCTGGAAACACCATATATTTT. It codes for CASRGDNSGNTIYF.